This T cell receptor (beta chain) is from a study of a mutant IDH1 vaccine in newly diagnosed glioma. Study-level background: Treated patients had a mean age of approximately 40 years and a sex split that was around 62% male and around 38% female. Previous care, which was radiotherapy, temozolomide, or both, most often involved both.

The time point: baseline, week 1 (first vaccination visit). Specified treatment: pre-vaccination baseline after standard-of-care therapy. The repertoire was sequenced with immunoSEQ multiplex PCR; TCRdb's copy has only in-frame clones and lacks some. The sample contains tens of thousands of clones, about 83% of which appear only once. This CDR3 contains 15 residues. Germline values: CDR1 SGHNT, CDR2 YYREEE (reference sequence). With 4 bases clipped from V and 5 bases from J, the junction kept 8 bases outside the gene matches. The J gene is TRBJ1-1, the V gene TRBV5-4; 10 positions match TRBD1. Source: peripheral blood mononuclear cells (PBMCs), taken from a glioma patient treated with radiotherapy, temozolomide or both. The source is a woman aged 18-29 years with glioma. Some clones in this sample may be carry-over from other donors' samples. In nucleotides, the CDR3 is TGTGCCAGCAGCCCTGACAGGGGGCGGGGGACTGAAGCTTTCTTT. Its translation: CASSPDRGRGTEAFF.